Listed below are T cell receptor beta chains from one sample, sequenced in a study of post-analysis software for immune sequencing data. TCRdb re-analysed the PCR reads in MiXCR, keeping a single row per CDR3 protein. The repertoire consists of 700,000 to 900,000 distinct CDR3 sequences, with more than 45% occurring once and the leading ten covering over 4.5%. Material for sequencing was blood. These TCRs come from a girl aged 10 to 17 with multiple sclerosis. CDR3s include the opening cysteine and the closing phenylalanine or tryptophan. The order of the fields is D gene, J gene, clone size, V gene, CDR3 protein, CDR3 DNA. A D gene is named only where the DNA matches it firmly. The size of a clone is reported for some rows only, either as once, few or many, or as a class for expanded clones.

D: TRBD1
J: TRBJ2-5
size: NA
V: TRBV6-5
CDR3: CASSTTTGGEGTQYF
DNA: TGTGCCAGCAGTACGACGACAGGGGGCGAGGGGACCCAGTACTTC

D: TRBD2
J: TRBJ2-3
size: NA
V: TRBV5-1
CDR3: CASSWVTSSTDTQYF
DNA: TGCGCCAGCAGCTGGGTGACTAGCAGCACAGATACGCAGTATTTT

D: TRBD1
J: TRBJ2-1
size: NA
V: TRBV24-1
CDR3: CATSDSPGTGGFHEQFF
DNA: TGTGCCACCAGTGATTCGCCCGGGACAGGGGGTTTTCATGAGCAGTTCTTC

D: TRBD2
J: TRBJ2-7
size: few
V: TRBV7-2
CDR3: CASSLITGGREQYF
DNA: TGTGCCAGCAGCTTAATAACGGGAGGTCGCGAGCAGTACTTC

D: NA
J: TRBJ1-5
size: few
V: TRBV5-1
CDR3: CASSLRPGSTQHF
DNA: TGCGCCAGCAGCTTACGGCCCGGCAGTACCCAGCATTTT

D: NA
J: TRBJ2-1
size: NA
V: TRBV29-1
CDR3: CSVGTGYNEQFF
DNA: TGCAGCGTAGGAACAGGATACAATGAGCAGTTCTTC

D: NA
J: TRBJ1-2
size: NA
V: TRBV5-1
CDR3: CASSLRGSPDGYTF
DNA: TGCGCCAGCAGCCTCCGGGGCTCTCCGGATGGCTACACCTTC

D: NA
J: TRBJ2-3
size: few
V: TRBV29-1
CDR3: CSVGFFWATDTQYF
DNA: TGCAGCGTTGGGTTCTTTTGGGCTACAGATACGCAGTATTTT

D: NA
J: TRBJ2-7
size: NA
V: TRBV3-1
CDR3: CASSQDPRNGSRYEQYF
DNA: TGTGCCAGCAGCCAAGATCCCCGTAACGGGAGCAGGTACGAGCAGTACTTC

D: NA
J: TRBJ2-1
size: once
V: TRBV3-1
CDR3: CASSQEPRSDNEQFF
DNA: TGTGCCAGCAGCCAAGAACCTAGGAGTGACAATGAGCAGTTCTTC

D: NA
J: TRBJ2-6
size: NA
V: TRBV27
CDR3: CASSFLGDSGANVLTF
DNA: TGTGCCAGCAGTTTCCTTGGGGACTCTGGGGCCAACGTCCTGACTTTC

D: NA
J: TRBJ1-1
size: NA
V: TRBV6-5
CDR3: CASSAAETNTEAFF
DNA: TGTGCCAGCAGTGCAGCGGAGACGAACACTGAAGCTTTCTTT

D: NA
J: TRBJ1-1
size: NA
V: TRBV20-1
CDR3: CSATRSNTEAFF
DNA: TGCAGTGCTACCAGGAGTAACACTGAAGCTTTCTTT

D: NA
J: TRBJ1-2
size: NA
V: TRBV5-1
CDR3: CASSLRDLDYGYTF
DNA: TGCGCCAGCAGCTTGAGGGATCTGGACTATGGCTACACCTTC

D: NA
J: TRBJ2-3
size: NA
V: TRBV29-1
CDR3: CSVVAASTDTQYF
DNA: TGCAGCGTTGTCGCGGCTAGCACAGATACGCAGTATTTT

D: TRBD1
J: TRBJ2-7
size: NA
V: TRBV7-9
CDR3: CASSLDRAHEQYF
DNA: TGTGCCAGCAGCCTCGACAGGGCCCACGAGCAGTACTTC

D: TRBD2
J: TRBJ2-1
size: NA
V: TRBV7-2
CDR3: CASSEYGTSGTSSYNKQFF
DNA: TGTGCCAGCAGCGAATACGGGACTAGCGGGACGAGCTCCTACAATAAGCAGTTCTTC

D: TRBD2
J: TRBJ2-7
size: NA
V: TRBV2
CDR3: CASSEGERELYEQYF
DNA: TGTGCCAGCAGTGAAGGGGAGCGGGAGTTGTACGAGCAGTACTTC

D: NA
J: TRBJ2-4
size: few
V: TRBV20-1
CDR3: CSASVLAKNIQYF
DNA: TGCAGTGCTTCCGTCTTAGCCAAAAACATTCAGTACTTC

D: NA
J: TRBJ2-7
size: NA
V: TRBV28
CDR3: CASSILRRLYEQYF
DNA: TGTGCCAGCAGTATCCTCAGGCGCTTGTACGAGCAGTACTTC

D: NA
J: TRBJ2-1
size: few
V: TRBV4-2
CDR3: CASSLQAGRDEQFF
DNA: TGTGCCAGCAGCCTACAAGCGGGTCGCGATGAGCAGTTCTTC

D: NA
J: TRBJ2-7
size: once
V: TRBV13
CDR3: CASSLAEGAPYEQYF
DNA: TGTGCCAGCAGCTTAGCAGAAGGGGCTCCTTACGAGCAGTACTTC

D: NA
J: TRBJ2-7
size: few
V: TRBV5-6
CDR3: CASSFRAVGQGEQYF
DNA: TGTGCCAGCAGCTTTCGCGCCGTAGGGCAGGGTGAGCAGTACTTC

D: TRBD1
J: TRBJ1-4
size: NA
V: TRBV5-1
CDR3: CASSPPTGDNEKLFF
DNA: TGCGCCAGCAGCCCACCGACAGGGGACAATGAAAAACTGTTTTTT

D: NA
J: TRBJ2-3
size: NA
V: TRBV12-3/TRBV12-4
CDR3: CAVRDGRPNSDTQYF
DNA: TGTGCAGTAAGAGACGGACGGCCGAATTCAGATACGCAGTATTTT

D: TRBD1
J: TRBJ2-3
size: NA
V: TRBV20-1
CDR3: CSATRETGWARASTDTQYF
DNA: TGCAGTGCGACGAGGGAGACAGGGTGGGCGCGAGCTAGCACAGATACGCAGTATTTT

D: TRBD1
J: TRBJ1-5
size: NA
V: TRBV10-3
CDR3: CATSLDGQGKQPQHF
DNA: TGTGCCACCTCCTTGGACGGACAGGGGAAACAGCCCCAGCATTTT

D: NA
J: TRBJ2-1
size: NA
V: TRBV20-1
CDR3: CSAGLDTYNEQFF
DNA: TGCAGTGCCGGACTCGATACCTACAATGAGCAGTTCTTC

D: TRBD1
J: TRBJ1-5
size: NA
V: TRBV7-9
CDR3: CASSGDRDVNQPQHF
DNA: TGTGCCAGCAGTGGCGACAGGGATGTGAACCAGCCCCAGCATTTT

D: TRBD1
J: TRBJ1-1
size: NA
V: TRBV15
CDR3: CATSLPRGQGPLNTEAFF
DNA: TGTGCCACCAGCTTACCGCGTGGACAGGGGCCCCTTAACACTGAAGCTTTCTTT

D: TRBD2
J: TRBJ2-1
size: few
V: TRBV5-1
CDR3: CATSRTSGNDEQFF
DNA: TGCGCCACCTCAAGGACTAGCGGGAATGATGAGCAGTTCTTC

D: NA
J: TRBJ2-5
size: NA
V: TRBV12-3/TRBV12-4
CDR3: CASSLSLGETQYF
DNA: TGTGCCAGCAGTTTATCTCTCGGAGAGACCCAGTACTTC

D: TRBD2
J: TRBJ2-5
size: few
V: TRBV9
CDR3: CASSVDGTSGRETQYF
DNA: TGTGCCAGCAGCGTAGACGGGACTAGCGGGAGAGAGACCCAGTACTTC

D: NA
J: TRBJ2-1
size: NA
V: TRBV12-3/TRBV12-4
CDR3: CAGRFNRRDNEQFF
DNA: TGTGCCGGCAGGTTTAACCGCAGGGACAATGAGCAGTTCTTC

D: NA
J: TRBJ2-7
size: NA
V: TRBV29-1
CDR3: CSVEVQVGRYEQYF
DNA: TGCAGCGTTGAAGTACAGGTTGGCCGCTACGAGCAGTACTTC

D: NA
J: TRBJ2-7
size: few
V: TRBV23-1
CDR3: CASSHRTLSYEQYF
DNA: TGCGCCAGCAGTCATCGGACACTTTCCTACGAGCAGTACTTC

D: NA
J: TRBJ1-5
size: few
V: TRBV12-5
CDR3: CASGFRSGGGGNQPQHF
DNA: TGTGCTAGTGGTTTTAGGTCCGGGGGAGGTGGCAATCAGCCCCAGCATTTT

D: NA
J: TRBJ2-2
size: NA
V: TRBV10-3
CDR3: CAVRRRTDTGELFF
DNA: TGTGCCGTACGTCGACGGACAGACACCGGGGAGCTGTTTTTT

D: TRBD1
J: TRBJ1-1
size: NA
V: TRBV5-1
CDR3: CASSFGTGGVVNTEAFF
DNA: TGCGCCAGCAGCTTTGGGACAGGGGGCGTTGTGAACACTGAAGCTTTCTTT

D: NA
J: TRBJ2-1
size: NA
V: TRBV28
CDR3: CASSLTLVARNEQFF
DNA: TGTGCCAGCAGTTTAACCCTAGTGGCCCGCAATGAGCAGTTCTTC

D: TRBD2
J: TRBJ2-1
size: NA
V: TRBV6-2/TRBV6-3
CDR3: CASSYAGGTYNEQFF
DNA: TGTGCCAGCAGTTACGCGGGAGGGACCTACAATGAGCAGTTCTTC

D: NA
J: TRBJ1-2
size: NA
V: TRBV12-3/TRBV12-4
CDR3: CASSNNGARGNYGYTF
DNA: TGTGCCAGCAGTAACAACGGGGCCCGGGGGAACTATGGCTACACCTTC

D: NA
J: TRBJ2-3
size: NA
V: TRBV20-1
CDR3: CSASRTVTRADTQYF
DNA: TGCAGTGCATCCAGGACCGTAACTCGGGCAGATACGCAGTATTTT

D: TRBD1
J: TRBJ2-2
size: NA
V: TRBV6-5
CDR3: CASSLGQGAPTGELFF
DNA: TGTGCCAGCAGCCTCGGACAGGGGGCGCCCACCGGGGAGCTGTTTTTT